This T cell receptor beta chain was identified during a study of blood T cell repertoires in COVID-19. Study background: The analysed material was cDNA or gDNA that came from T cells, B-cell-depleted T cells, or PBMCs.

V lost 4 bases to trimming and J lost 4 bases; unmatched junction nucleotides: 10. The CDR3 covers 15 residues. Germline CDR1 SGHTS, CDR2 YDEGEE. The repertoire was sequenced with immunoSEQ multiplex PCR; TCRdb's copy has only in-frame clones and lacks some. The data show 300,000 or so clones, with around four fifths seen just once and less than 4.5% held by the top ten. This receptor was identified in a woman in her fifties or sixties with active or convalescent COVID-19. V gene TRBV5-8 combines with J gene TRBJ2-7, with TRBD1 identical over 8 bases. Sequenced: peripheral blood. The CDR3 DNA follows: TGTGCCAGCAGCACCGCCGGGACAGGTTATTACGAGCAGTACTTC. Translation: CASSTAGTGYYEQYF.